The entry below gives a single T cell receptor beta chain sequence along with its context. Via MiXCR, TCRdb re-called the PCR reads, giving one row per CDR3 protein. The table records about 13,000 distinct CDR3 sequences, more than 45% of them present only once. The record originates from a study of tumor-infiltrating lymphocytes in oesophageal squamous cell carcinoma. The length of the CDR3 is 14 residues. V lost 1 base, J lost 1 base, and 7 bases lay in between. Germline V gives CDR1 SGHAT, CDR2 FQNNGV. Source material: blood. This chain links TRBV11-2 with TRBJ1-2, with D unresolved. The clonotype originates from a female donor with esophageal squamous cell carcinoma. Written as DNA, the CDR3 is TGTGCCAGCAGCTTAGGTCGCAATAACTATGGCTACACCTTC. The encoded protein is CASSLGRNNYGYTF.